One sample yielded the 19 T cell receptor beta chains listed below, sequenced in a study of blood T cell repertoires in COVID-19. The repertoire was sequenced with immunoSEQ multiplex PCR; TCRdb's copy has only in-frame clones and lacks some. The sample has tens of thousands of clones, approximately 92% seen once. Sample: peripheral blood. All receptors come from a human donor in a cohort sampled during active COVID-19.

The chain couples TRBV30 to TRBJ1-1; no clear D. The CDR3 has 13 amino acids. Germline CDR1 is GTSNPN and CDR2 is SVGIG (reference sequence). The V and J ends lost 4 bases and 3 bases respectively, with 12 bases between them. The CDR3 spells CAWTTRWDTEAFF. CDR3 in DNA: TGTGCCTGGACCACCAGGTGGGACACTGAAGCTTTCTTT.

The CDR3 loop reads CASSQGTGFGTEAFF. CDR3 in DNA: TGTGCCAGCAGCCAAGGGACAGGTTTTGGCACTGAAGCTTTCTTT. The chain combines TRBV3-1 (or the pseudogene TRBV3-2) with TRBJ1-1; TRBD1 agrees at 7 bases. The CDR3 runs 15 residues. V gave up 1 base and J gave up 4 bases; unmatched junction bases: 6. CDR1 is LGHDT and CDR2 is YNNKEL in the germline V gene (reference sequence).

The chain combines TRBV5-6 with TRBJ1-1, with D tentatively TRBD1 (5 bases). The CDR3 is 13 amino acids. V lost 5 bases and J lost 2, with 10 bases in between. Germline V gene sequence: CDR1 SGHDT, CDR2 YYEEEE. The CDR3 loop reads CASSMDTNTEAFF. CDR3 nucleotide sequence: TGTGCCAGCAGTATGGACACCAACACTGAAGCTTTCTTT.

This clone was counted once. J is TRBJ2-4 and V is TRBV2; 7 nucleotides match TRBD1. Germline values: CDR1 SNHLY, CDR2 FYNNEI. The CDR3 consists of 13 residues. V shed 5 bases and J 7 bases; nucleotides not matched to a gene: 5. As DNA, the CDR3 is TGTGCCAGCAGTTCGATAGGGGGCAACATTCAGTACTTC. Translated, it gives CASSSIGGNIQYF.

This clone has a handful of counts. J is TRBJ1-6 and V is TRBV5-6; D is undetermined. CDR1 is SGHDT, CDR2 YYEEEE, per germline. The CDR3 covers 17 residues. With 4 bases removed from V and 6 bases from J, the gap between germline ends came to 20 bases. The CDR3 reads CASSPEVREIFNSPLHF. CDR3 sequence (DNA): TGTGCCAGCAGCCCGGAGGTACGGGAGATCTTTAATTCACCCCTCCACTTT.

This clone has only one observation. V usage is TRBV28 and J usage is TRBJ2-2; 7 positions agree with TRBD2. CDR3 length: 14 residues. Germline trimming cut 7 bases from V and 8 bases from J; bases unmatched to any gene: 10. Per germline, CDR1 MDHEN and CDR2 SYDVKM. The CDR3 here is CASTRGGEGGELFF. The CDR3 nucleotides are TGTGCCAGCACTCGTGGAGGGGAGGGAGGGGAGCTGTTTTTT.

The V call is TRBV4-3, the J call TRBJ1-5, with D unclear. V was trimmed by 1 base and J by 2 bases, leaving 9 bases between them. The length of the CDR3 is 15 residues. The germline V gene encodes CDR1 LGHNA and CDR2 YSLEER. In DNA form, the CDR3 reads TGCGCCAGCAGCCAAGGGCTAGGTGGCAATCAGCCCCAGCATTTT. Translated, it gives CASSQGLGGNQPQHF.

This chain connects TRBV6-5 to TRBJ2-5; D might be TRBD2 (5 bases). Germline V lookup: CDR1 MNHEY, CDR2 SVGAGI. V was pared by 3 bases and J by 1 base, with 15 bases between. The CDR3 contains 16 residues. The CDR3: CASSYVSTTPQETQYF. Written as DNA, the CDR3 is TGTGCCAGCAGTTATGTCTCGACTACCCCCCAAGAGACCCAGTACTTC.

This clone has a single count. The gene calls are TRBV24-1 and TRBJ1-2, with TRBD1 matching over 9 bases. Per the germline V gene, CDR1 is KGHDR and CDR2 is SFDVKD. CDR3 size: 13 residues. Trimming took 3 bases from V and 7 from J; bases not matched to a gene: 2. CDR3 in amino acids: CATSDPQGAGYTF. CDR3 nucleotides: TGTGCCACCAGTGATCCACAGGGGGCTGGCTACACCTTC.

V gene TRBV6-2 or TRBV6-3 combines with J gene TRBJ2-3, with TRBD1 as a possible D gene (5 bases). Trimming removed 5 bases from V and 3 bases from J, with 9 bases in between. The germline CDR1 and CDR2 sequences are MNHEY and SVGEGT. The CDR3 is made up of 13 amino acids. The CDR3 sequence is CASSPSGTDTQYF. CDR3 bases: TGTGCCAGCAGTCCATCAGGGACAGATACGCAGTATTTT.

V is TRBV18 and J is TRBJ2-6; TRBD1 aligns across 9 bases. The V gene's germline CDR1 is KGHSH and CDR2 LQKENI. The J segment lost 0 bases and the V segment lost 2 bases, leaving 14 bases of the junction unmatched. The CDR3 sequence is 21 residues long. DNA of the CDR3: TGTGCCAGCTCACCAAGAGCTGGAGGACAGGGGTCTTTCTCTGGGGCCAACGTCCTGACTTTC. It specifies CASSPRAGGQGSFSGANVLTF.

The chain recombines TRBV19 with TRBJ2-2; 8 bases align to TRBD2. This CDR3 has 19 residues. Germline V gene data show CDR1 as LNHDA and CDR2 as SQIVND (reference sequence). V shed 3 bases, J shed 0 bases, and the junction held 12 bases outside the gene matches. CDR3 DNA sequence: TGTGCCAGTAGTATCGCGTCTAGAAGCGGGGGCGCGAACACCGGGGAGCTGTTTTTT. Amino acid sequence: CASSIASRSGGANTGELFF.

The V gene is TRBV4-2, the J gene TRBJ2-5, with 7 bases fitting TRBD1. Germline values: CDR1 LGHNA, CDR2 YNFKEQ. This CDR3 contains 15 residues. The J segment lost 3 bases and the V segment lost 0 bases, leaving 4 bases of the junction unmatched. Written as DNA, the CDR3 is TGTGCCAGCAGCCAAGATTCGGGACAGAAAGAGACCCAGTACTTC. Its translation: CASSQDSGQKETQYF.

The genes are TRBV27 and TRBJ2-3; D is possibly TRBD2 (6 bases). V lost 4 bases to trimming and J lost 5 bases, with 10 bases between them. Germline V gene lookup returns CDR1 MNHEY and CDR2 SMNVEV (reference sequence). This CDR3 spans 13 amino acids. The CDR3 loop reads CASSSGAGDTQYF. CDR3 sequence (DNA): TGTGCCAGCAGTTCAGGAGCGGGAGATACGCAGTATTTT.

The chain couples TRBV28 to TRBJ1-1; D call uncertain. Per the germline V gene, CDR1 is MDHEN and CDR2 is SYDVKM. The CDR3 loop spans 13 amino acids. V was trimmed by 2 bases and J by 1 base, leaving 5 bases between them. CDR3 amino acids: CASSLGGNTEAFF. CDR3 nucleotide sequence: TGTGCCAGCAGTTTAGGAGGGAACACTGAAGCTTTCTTT.

The chain combines TRBV28 with TRBJ2-7, with D perhaps TRBD2 (7 bases). Germline V CDR1 and CDR2: MDHEN, SYDVKM. The CDR3 runs 15 residues. The V and J ends lost 3 bases and 1 base respectively, with 13 bases between them. The CDR3 sequence: CASSLGGTKSYEQYF. The CDR3, as DNA: TGTGCCAGCAGTTTGGGGGGGACAAAGTCCTACGAGCAGTACTTC.

V gene TRBV6-5 combines with J gene TRBJ1-2; the match to TRBD1 covers 7 bases. V was pared by 7 bases and J by 3 bases, with 5 bases of the junction left unmatched. The CDR3 is made up of 13 amino acids. Per the germline V gene, CDR1 is MNHEY and CDR2 is SVGAGI. In nucleotides, the CDR3 is TGTGCCAGCAAGAGGGGGCTAGACTATGGCTACACCTTC. This codes for CASKRGLDYGYTF.

The chain uses TRBV19 and TRBJ1-1; TRBD1 matches 7 bases. The CDR3 contains 17 residues. The ends lost 1 base at V and 6 bases at J; junction bases unmatched: 14. Germline V CDR1 and CDR2: LNHDA, SQIVND (reference sequence). CDR3: CASSIARETGWVAEAFF. CDR3 bases: TGTGCCAGTAGTATAGCTCGGGAGACAGGGTGGGTCGCTGAAGCTTTCTTT. The whole variable domain, remainder taken from reference TRBV19 and TRBJ1-1, is DGGITQSPKYLFRKEGQNVTLSCEQNLNHDAMYWYRQDPGQGLRLIYYSQIVNDFQKGDIAEGYSVSREKKESFPLTVTSAQKNPTAFYLCASSIARETGWVAEAFFGQGTRLTVV.

CDR3 nucleotide sequence: TGTGCCAGCAGCCAGGGGGCCCACTCCTACGAGCAGTACTTC. Amino acid sequence: CASSQGAHSYEQYF. The genes are TRBV28 and TRBJ2-7, with 8 nucleotides matching TRBD1. Germline V lookup: CDR1 MDHEN, CDR2 SYDVKM. The J segment lost 0 bases and the V segment lost 6 bases, leaving 4 bases of the junction unmatched. The CDR3 sequence is 14 residues long.